The 9 T cell receptor beta chains below come from one sample, sequenced in a study of memory CD8 T cells in hepatitis C reinfection (dated by TCRdb to between 2016 and 2019). This specimen's time point label, interpreted: pre-reinfection, 55 to 20 weeks before reinfection detection. Sorted cells were sequenced directly ex vivo, without in vitro expansion prior to TCR sequencing. The method behind the library was the immunoSEQ multiplex PCR assay. TCRdb stores this immuneACCESS table with in-frame sequences only. Part of the clones is absent; in the studies checked, under half of the shortfall reflects unresolved V genes, and no reason is known for the rest. Counted in this sample were 50,000 or so clones; approximately 89% of them appeared once. Jointly, the top ten make up approximately 1% of the sample. Sequencing was done on a sample of naive CD8+ T cells sorted from blood. The cell subset or site label here, explained by the study, means: total naive CD8+CD45RO- T cells. The receptors derive from a man between 18 and 29 years old with hepatitis C virus infection.

CDR3 DNA sequence: TGTGCCAGCAGCGTACTCAGGGGTGGAAACACCATATATTTT. It yields the protein CASSVLRGGNTIYF. This chain connects TRBV9 to TRBJ1-3; D is perhaps TRBD1 (6 bases). The V end was cut by 1 base, the J end by 3 bases, with 8 bases between. Germline CDR1 is SGDLS and CDR2 is YYNGEE. This CDR3 is 14 amino acids long. The whole variable domain, remainder taken from reference TRBV9 and TRBJ1-3, is DSGVTQTPKHLITATGQRVTLRCSPRSGDLSVYWYQQSLDQGLQFLIQYYNGEERAKGNILERFSAQQFPDLHSELNLSSLELGDSALYFCASSVLRGGNTIYFGEGSWLTVV.

The V and J genes are TRBV11-2 and TRBJ2-7; tentative D call: TRBD2 (6 bases). Germline V gene sequence: CDR1 SGHAT, CDR2 FQNNGV. The CDR3 contains 13 residues. V lost 3 bases and J lost 3, with 9 bases in between. The CDR3 is CASSFRGFYEQYF. As DNA, the CDR3 is TGTGCCAGCAGCTTTCGGGGGTTCTACGAGCAGTACTTC.

This chain's CDR3 is CASSLSGSGYTF. Written as DNA, the CDR3 is TGTGCCAGCAGCTTATCAGGTTCTGGCTACACCTTC. The chain combines TRBV9 with TRBJ1-2; no definite D call. V was shortened by 4 bases and J by 7 bases, with 11 bases between the two germline ends. The V gene's germline CDR1 is SGDLS and CDR2 YYNGEE. The CDR3 extends over 12 amino acids. The variable domain in full, completed from reference TRBV9 and TRBJ1-2, reads DSGVTQTPKHLITATGQRVTLRCSPRSGDLSVYWYQQSLDQGLQFLIQYYNGEERAKGNILERFSAQQFPDLHSELNLSSLELGDSALYFCASSLSGSGYTFGSGTRLTVV.

The gene calls are TRBV4-1 and TRBJ1-5, with D unresolved. V lost 3 bases and J lost 0, with 9 bases in between. Germline CDR1 reads MGHRA; CDR2 reads YSYEKL. The CDR3 has 15 amino acids. In nucleotides, the CDR3 is TGCGCCAGCAGCCAGAGACACATTAGCAATCAGCCCCAGCATTTT. This codes for CASSQRHISNQPQHF.

V is TRBV9 and J is TRBJ1-1; maybe TRBD1 (5 bases). There are 14 residues in the CDR3. Germline values: CDR1 SGDLS, CDR2 YYNGEE. The V end was cut by 0 bases, the J end by 4 bases, with 10 bases between. In DNA form, the CDR3 reads TGTGCCAGCAGCGTAGGGGGGGACCCCACTGAAGCTTTCTTT. This codes for CASSVGGDPTEAFF.

This clone was picked up a small number of times. This sequence joins TRBV2 and TRBJ2-1, with 10 positions matching TRBD2. Trimming removed 4 bases from V and 7 bases from J; junction bases left unmatched: 7. CDR3 size: 15 residues. Germline V gene data show CDR1 as SNHLY and CDR2 as FYNNEI. CDR3 sequence (DNA): TGTGCCAGCAGTGCTGGGACTAGCGAAAGGAATGAGCAGTTCTTC. Encoded protein: CASSAGTSERNEQFF.

The V gene is TRBV29-1, the J gene TRBJ2-5; possible D gene TRBD1, 5 bases. Germline lookup yields CDR1 SQVTM and CDR2 ANQGSEA. V shed 1 base and J shed 3 bases, with 9 bases lying between them. The length of the CDR3 is 13 residues. The CDR3 sequence is CSVEGGKEETQYF. As DNA, the CDR3 is TGCAGCGTTGAAGGGGGCAAGGAAGAGACCCAGTACTTC.

This sequence joins TRBV7-2 and TRBJ2-5, with 7 bases matching TRBD2. V lost 1 base to trimming and J lost 2 bases; unmatched junction nucleotides: 4. The CDR3 consists of 15 residues. Germline assignment: CDR1 SGHTA and CDR2 FQGNSA. CDR3 region: CASSLELAYQETQYF. CDR3 in DNA: TGTGCCAGCAGCTTAGAACTAGCGTATCAAGAGACCCAGTACTTC.

This chain uses TRBV28 with TRBJ2-7; D perhaps matches TRBD2 (5 bases). The ends were cut back, 6 bases at V and 7 bases at J, with 13 bases in the middle. There are 12 residues in the CDR3. Germline CDR1 MDHEN, CDR2 SYDVKM. This CDR3 reads CASSPAGAEQYF. CDR3 in DNA: TGTGCCAGCAGCCCCGCGGGCGCGGAGCAGTACTTC. Complete variable domain (other parts from reference TRBV28 and TRBJ2-7): DVKVTQSSRYLVKRTGEKVFLECVQDMDHENMFWYRQDPGLGLRLIYFSYDVKMKEKGDIPEGYSVSREKKERFSLILESASTNQTSMYLCASSPAGAEQYFGPGTRLTVT.